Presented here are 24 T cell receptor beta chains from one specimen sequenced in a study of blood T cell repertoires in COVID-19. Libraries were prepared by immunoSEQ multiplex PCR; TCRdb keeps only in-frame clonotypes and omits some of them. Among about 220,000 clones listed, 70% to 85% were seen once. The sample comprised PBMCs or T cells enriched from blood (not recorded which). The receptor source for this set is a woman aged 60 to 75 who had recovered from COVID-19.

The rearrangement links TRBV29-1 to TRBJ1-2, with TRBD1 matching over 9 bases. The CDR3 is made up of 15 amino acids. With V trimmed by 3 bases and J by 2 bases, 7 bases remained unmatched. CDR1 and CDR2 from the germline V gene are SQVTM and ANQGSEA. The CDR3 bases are TGCAGCGTTGACACAGGGGGCCTTATAAACTATGGCTACACCTTC. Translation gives CSVDTGGLINYGYTF.

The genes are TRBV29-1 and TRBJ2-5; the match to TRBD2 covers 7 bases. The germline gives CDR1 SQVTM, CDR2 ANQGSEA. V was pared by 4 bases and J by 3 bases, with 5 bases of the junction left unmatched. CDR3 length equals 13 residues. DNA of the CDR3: TGCAGCGTTGGGTGGGGAGGGGAAGAGACCCAGTACTTC. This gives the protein CSVGWGGEETQYF.

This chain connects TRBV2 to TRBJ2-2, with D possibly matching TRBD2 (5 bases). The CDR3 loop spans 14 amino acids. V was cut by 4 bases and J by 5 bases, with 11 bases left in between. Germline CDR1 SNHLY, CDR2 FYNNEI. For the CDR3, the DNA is TGTGCCAGCAGTGTGGGGAGAGGGACCGGGGAGCTGTTTTTT. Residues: CASSVGRGTGELFF.

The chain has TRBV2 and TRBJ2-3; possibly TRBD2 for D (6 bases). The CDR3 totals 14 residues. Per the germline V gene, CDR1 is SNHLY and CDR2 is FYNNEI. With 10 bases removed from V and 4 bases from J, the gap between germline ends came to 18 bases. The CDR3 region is CAIRAGKGADTQYF. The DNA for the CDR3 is TGTGCCATCAGGGCGGGAAAGGGAGCAGATACGCAGTATTTT.

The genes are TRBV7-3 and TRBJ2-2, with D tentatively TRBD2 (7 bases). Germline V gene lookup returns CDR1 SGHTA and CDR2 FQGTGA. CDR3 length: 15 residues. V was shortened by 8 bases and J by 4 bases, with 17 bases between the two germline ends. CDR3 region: CASSRGGDRTGELFF. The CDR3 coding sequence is TGTGCCAGCTCGCGAGGGGGGGATCGCACCGGGGAGCTGTTTTTT. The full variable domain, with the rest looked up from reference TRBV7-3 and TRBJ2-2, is GAGVSQTPSNKVTEKGKYVELRCDPISGHTALYWYRQSLGQGPEFLIYFQGTGAADDSGLPNDRFFAVRPEGSVSTLKIQRTERGDSAVYLCASSRGGDRTGELFFGEGSRLTVL.

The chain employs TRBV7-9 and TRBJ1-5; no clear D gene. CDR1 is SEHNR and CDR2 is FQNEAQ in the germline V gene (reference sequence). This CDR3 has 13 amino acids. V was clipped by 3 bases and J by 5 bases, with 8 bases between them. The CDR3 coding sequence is TGTGCCAGCAGCTTTGAGGCGGATCAGCCCCAGCATTTT. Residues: CASSFEADQPQHF. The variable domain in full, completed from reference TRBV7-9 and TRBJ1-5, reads DTGVSQNPRHKITKRGQNVTFRCDPISEHNRLYWYRQTLGQGPEFLTYFQNEAQLEKSRLLSDRFSAERPKGSFSTLEIQRTEQGDSAMYLCASSFEADQPQHFGDGTRLSIL.

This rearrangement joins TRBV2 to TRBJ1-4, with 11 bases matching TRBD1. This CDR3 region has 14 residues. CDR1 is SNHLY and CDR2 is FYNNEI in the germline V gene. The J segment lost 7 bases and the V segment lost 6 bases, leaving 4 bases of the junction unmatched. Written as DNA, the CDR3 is TGTGCCAGCAGAGGGACAGGGGGAGGTGAAAAACTGTTTTTT. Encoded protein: CASRGTGGGEKLFF.

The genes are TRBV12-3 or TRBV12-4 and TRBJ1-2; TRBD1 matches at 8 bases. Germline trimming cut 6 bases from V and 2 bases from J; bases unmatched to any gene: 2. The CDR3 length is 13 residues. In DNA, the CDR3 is TGTGCCAGCAGACGGACAGGGAACTATGGCTACACCTTC. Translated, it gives CASRRTGNYGYTF.

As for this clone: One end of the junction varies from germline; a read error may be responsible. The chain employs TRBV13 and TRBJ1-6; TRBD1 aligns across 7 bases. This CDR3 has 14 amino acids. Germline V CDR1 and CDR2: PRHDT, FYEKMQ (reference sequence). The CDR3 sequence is CASSLGTVNSPLHF. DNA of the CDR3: TGTGCCAGCAGCCTAGGGACAGTTAATTCACCCCTCCACTTT.

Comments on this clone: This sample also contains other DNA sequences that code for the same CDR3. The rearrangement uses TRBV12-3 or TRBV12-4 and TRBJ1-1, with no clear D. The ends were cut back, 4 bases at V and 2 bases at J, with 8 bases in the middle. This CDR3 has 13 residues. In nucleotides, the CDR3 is TGTGCCAGCAGTTCTAGTCTAAACACTGAAGCTTTCTTT. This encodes CASSSSLNTEAFF.

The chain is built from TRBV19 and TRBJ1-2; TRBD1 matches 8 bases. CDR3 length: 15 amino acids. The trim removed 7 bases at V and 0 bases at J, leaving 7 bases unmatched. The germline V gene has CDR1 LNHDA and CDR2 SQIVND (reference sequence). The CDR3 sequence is CASTDRALANYGYTF. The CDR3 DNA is TGTGCCAGTACGGACAGGGCCTTAGCTAACTATGGCTACACCTTC.

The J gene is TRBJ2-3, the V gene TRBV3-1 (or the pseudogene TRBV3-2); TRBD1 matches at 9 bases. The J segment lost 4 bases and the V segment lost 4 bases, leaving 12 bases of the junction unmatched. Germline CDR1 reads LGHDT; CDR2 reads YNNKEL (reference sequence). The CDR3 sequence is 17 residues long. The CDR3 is CASSPRYGTGNSDTQYF. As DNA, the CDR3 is TGTGCCAGCAGCCCACGGTACGGGACAGGGAATTCAGATACGCAGTATTTT.

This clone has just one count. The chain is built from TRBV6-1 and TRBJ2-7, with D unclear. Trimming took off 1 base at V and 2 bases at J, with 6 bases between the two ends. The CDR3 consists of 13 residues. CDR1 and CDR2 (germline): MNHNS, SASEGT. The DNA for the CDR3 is TGTGCCAGCAGTGAAGTCAGGACCTACGAGCAGTACTTC. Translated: CASSEVRTYEQYF.

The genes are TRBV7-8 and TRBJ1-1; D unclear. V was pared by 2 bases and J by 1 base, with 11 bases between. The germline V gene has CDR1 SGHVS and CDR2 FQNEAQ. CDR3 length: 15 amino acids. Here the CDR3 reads CASSLRGSKNTEAFF. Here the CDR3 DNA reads TGTGCCAGCAGCTTAAGAGGCTCCAAGAACACTGAAGCTTTCTTT.

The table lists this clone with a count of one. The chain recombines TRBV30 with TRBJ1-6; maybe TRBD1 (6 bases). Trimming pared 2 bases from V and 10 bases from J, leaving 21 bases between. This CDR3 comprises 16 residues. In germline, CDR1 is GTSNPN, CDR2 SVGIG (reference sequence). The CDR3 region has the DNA TGTGCCTGGAGTCTAAAAGGAACAGGGTTGGGCTCACCCCTCCACTTT. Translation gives CAWSLKGTGLGSPLHF.

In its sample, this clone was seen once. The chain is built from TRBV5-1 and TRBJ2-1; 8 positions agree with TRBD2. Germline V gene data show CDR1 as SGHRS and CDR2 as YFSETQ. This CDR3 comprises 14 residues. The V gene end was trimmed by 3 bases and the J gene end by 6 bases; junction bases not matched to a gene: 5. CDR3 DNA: TGCGCCAGCAGCTCAGAGCGGGAGCTCAATGAGCAGTTCTTC. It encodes CASSSERELNEQFF.

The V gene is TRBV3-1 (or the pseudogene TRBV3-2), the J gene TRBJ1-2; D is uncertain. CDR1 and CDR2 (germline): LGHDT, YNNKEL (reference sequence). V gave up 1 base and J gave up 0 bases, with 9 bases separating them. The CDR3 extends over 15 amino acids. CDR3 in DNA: TGTGCCAGCAGCCAAGCGGCGGTCTCTAACTATGGCTACACCTTC. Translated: CASSQAAVSNYGYTF.

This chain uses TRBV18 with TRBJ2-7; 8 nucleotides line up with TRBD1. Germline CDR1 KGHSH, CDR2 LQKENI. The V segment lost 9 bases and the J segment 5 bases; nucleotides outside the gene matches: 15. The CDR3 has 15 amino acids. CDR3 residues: CASQPRVQGDNEQYF. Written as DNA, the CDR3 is TGTGCCAGTCAACCAAGAGTACAGGGGGACAACGAGCAGTACTTC.

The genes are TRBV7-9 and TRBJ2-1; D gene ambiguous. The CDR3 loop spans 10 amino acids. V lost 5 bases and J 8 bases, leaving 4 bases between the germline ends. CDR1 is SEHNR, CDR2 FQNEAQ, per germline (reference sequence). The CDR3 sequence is CASSPYEQFF. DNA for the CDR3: TGTGCCAGCAGCCCTTATGAGCAGTTCTTC.

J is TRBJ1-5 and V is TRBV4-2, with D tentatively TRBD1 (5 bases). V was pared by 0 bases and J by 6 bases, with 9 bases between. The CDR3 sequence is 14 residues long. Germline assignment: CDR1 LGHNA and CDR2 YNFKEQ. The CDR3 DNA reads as TGTGCCAGCAGCCAAGATTCCCAGGGTCAGCCCCAGCATTTT. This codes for CASSQDSQGQPQHF.

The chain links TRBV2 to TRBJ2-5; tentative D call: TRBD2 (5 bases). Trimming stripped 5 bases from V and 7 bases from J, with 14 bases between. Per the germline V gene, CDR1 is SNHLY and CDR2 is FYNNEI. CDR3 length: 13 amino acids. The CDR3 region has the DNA TGTGCCAGCAGTCCGGGGTCTCACGGGACCCAGTACTTC. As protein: CASSPGSHGTQYF.

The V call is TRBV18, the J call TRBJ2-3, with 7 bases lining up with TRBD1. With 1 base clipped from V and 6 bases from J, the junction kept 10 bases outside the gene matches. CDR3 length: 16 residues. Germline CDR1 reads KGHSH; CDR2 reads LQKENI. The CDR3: CASSPRLTGTGDTQYF. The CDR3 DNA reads TGTGCCAGCTCACCACGATTGACAGGGACCGGCGATACGCAGTATTTT. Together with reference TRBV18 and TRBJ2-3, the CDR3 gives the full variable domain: NAGVMQNPRHLVRRRGQEARLRCSPMKGHSHVYWYRQLPEEGLKFMVYLQKENIIDESGMPKERFSAEFPKEGPSILRIQQVVRGDSAAYFCASSPRLTGTGDTQYFGPGTRLTVL.

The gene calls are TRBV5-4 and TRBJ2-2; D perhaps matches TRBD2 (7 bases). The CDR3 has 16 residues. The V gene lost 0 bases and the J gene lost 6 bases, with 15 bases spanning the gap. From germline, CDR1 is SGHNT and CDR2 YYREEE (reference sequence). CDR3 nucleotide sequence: TGTGCCAGCAGCTTGGCCCAGGGCGGGGGCGCCGGGGAGCTGTTTTTT. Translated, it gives CASSLAQGGGAGELFF.

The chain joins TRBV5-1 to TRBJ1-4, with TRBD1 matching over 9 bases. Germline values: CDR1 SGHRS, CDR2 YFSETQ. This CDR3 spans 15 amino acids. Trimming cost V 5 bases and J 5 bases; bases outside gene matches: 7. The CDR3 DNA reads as TGCGCCAGCAGGGGGGGACAGGGCCCCAATGAAAAACTGTTTTTT. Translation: CASRGGQGPNEKLFF.